Each of the 21 T cell receptor beta chains below was sequenced from the same sample in a study of cytomegalovirus exposure and HLA in healthy donors (dated by TCRdb to 2015 to 2018). Library preparation was by the immunoSEQ multiplex PCR assay. The multiplex PCR relied on a mix of 60 forward primers for TCR Vbeta segments and 13 reverse primers for TCR Jbeta segments. The clones in this table, taken by TCRdb from immuneACCESS, are in-frame only. Not every clone is retained; where verified, under half of the shortfall comes from an unresolved V gene, and the cause of the rest is unknown. Present in this sample are about 190,000 clones, over 70% of which were seen just once. Jointly, the top ten make up 3.8% of the sample. The sequenced sample was PBMCs. The source is a man aged 50-59 years in good health and CMV-seronegative.

This clone was recorded once. V is TRBV4-3 and J is TRBJ2-2; 7 bases align to TRBD2. This CDR3 is built from 16 residues. J gave up 3 bases and V 0 bases, and 4 bases lay outside the gene matches. CDR1 is LGHNA and CDR2 is YSLEER in the germline V gene. CDR3 nucleotides: TGCGCCAGCAGCCAAGATAACGGGGGGTACACCGGGGAGCTGTTTTTT. The encoded protein is CASSQDNGGYTGELFF.

The rearrangement joins TRBV10-3 to TRBJ2-2; 10 positions match TRBD1. The CDR3 loop spans 15 amino acids. The germline gives CDR1 ENHRY, CDR2 SYGVKD. Losses at the gene ends were 10 bases for V and 3 bases for J; bases not matched to a gene: 8. CDR3 amino acids: CATQTGTGDTGELFF. The DNA of the CDR3 is TGTGCCACCCAAACAGGGACAGGGGACACCGGGGAGCTGTTTTTT.

The rearrangement links TRBV27 to TRBJ2-7; 8 bases are shared with TRBD1. There are 12 residues in the CDR3. CDR1 is MNHEY, CDR2 SMNVEV, per germline (reference sequence). V lost 9 bases, J lost 5 bases, and 6 bases stayed unmatched. CDR3 in amino acids: CASRQGHHEQYF. The CDR3 nucleotides read TGTGCCAGTCGACAGGGGCACCACGAGCAGTACTTC.

V gene TRBV11-2 combines with J gene TRBJ2-7, with 9 bases matching TRBD1. The CDR3 consists of 16 residues. With 7 bases clipped from V and 4 bases from J, the junction kept 14 bases outside the gene matches. Per the germline V gene, CDR1 is SGHAT and CDR2 is FQNNGV. CDR3 amino acids: CASTTFSGQGIYEQYF. The CDR3 DNA reads as TGTGCCAGCACCACATTTTCCGGACAGGGGATTTACGAGCAGTACTTC.

J is TRBJ1-1 and V is TRBV12-5; D possibly corresponds to TRBD1 (5 bases). V gave up 7 bases and J gave up 5 bases, with 17 bases separating them. Germline loops: CDR1 LGHNT, CDR2 FRNRAP. This CDR3 comprises 14 residues. The CDR3 bases are TGTGCTAGTGCCCAGGGAGGGTATGGGACTGAAGCTTTCTTT. As protein: CASAQGGYGTEAFF.

The rearrangement uses TRBV21-1 and TRBJ2-7; TRBD2, the D gene given by the table, was not confirmed from the DNA. TRBV21-1 has pseudogene status. CDR3 size: 16 residues. CDR3: CASSPERGGASYEQYF. DNA for the CDR3: TGTGCCAGCAGCCCCGAACGGGGGGGAGCCTCCTACGAGCAGTACTTC.

The CDR3 is CASSLAGLGNTIYF. The CDR3 bases are TGTGCCAGCAGTTTGGCGGGGTTGGGAAACACCATATATTTT. The chain uses TRBV27 and TRBJ1-3; D is undetermined. CDR3 length: 14 amino acids. V dropped 3 bases and J dropped 4 bases, with 10 bases sitting between them. Germline CDR1 is MNHEY and CDR2 is SMNVEV (reference sequence).

This clone was found a few times. This chain joins TRBV2 and TRBJ2-3; D unresolved. The V end lost 6 bases, the J end lost 2 bases, and 6 bases lay between the germline ends. Germline CDR1 is SNHLY and CDR2 is FYNNEI. The CDR3 is 12 amino acids. CDR3 amino acids: CASSPFTDTQYF. CDR3 nucleotides: TGTGCCAGCAGCCCCTTCACAGATACGCAGTATTTT.

This clone was seen only a few times. V usage is TRBV27 and J usage is TRBJ2-5; D unresolved. The germline CDR1 and CDR2 sequences are MNHEY and SMNVEV (reference sequence). This CDR3 spans 13 amino acids. The V end lost 2 bases, the J end lost 2 bases, and 6 bases lay between the germline ends. The CDR3 loop reads CASSLREQETQYF. CDR3 DNA sequence: TGTGCCAGCAGTTTACGAGAGCAAGAGACCCAGTACTTC.

In this sample, this clone turned up a few times. The gene calls are TRBV4-1 and TRBJ1-1; D gene unclear. Germline CDR1 MGHRA, CDR2 YSYEKL. The CDR3 consists of 13 residues. Trimming left V 0 bases short and J 1 base short, with 3 bases between. This chain's CDR3 is CASSQDGNTEAFF. Written as DNA, the CDR3 is TGCGCCAGCAGCCAAGACGGGAACACTGAAGCTTTCTTT.

This CDR3 is CASSSPGTGDEQYF. The DNA of the CDR3 is TGTGCCAGCAGCTCCCCCGGGACTGGCGACGAGCAGTACTTC. The gene calls are TRBV11-2 and TRBJ2-7, with D possibly matching TRBD2 (6 bases). Germline loops: CDR1 SGHAT, CDR2 FQNNGV. CDR3 length: 14 amino acids. Trimming shortened V by 4 bases and J by 5 bases, and 15 bases separated the two germline ends.

The chain employs TRBV7-6 and TRBJ2-1; D unclear. This CDR3 is 14 amino acids long. Germline lookup yields CDR1 SGHVS and CDR2 FNYEAQ. With 8 bases removed from V and 0 bases from J, the gap between germline ends came to 11 bases. The CDR3 spells CASSLSSSYNEQFF. CDR3 DNA sequence: TGTGCCAGCTCCCTGAGTAGCTCCTACAATGAGCAGTTCTTC. The complete variable domain, with remaining parts taken from reference TRBV7-6 and TRBJ2-1, reads GAGVSQSPRYKVTKRGQDVALRCDPISGHVSLYWYRQALGQGPEFLTYFNYEAQQDKSGLPNDRFSAERPEGSISTLTIQRTEQRDSAMYRCASSLSSSYNEQFFGPGTRLTVL.

This clone was counted a few times. The chain couples TRBV11-2 to TRBJ1-5; 9 nucleotides align to TRBD1. This CDR3 region has 15 residues. Germline V gene sequence: CDR1 SGHAT, CDR2 FQNNGV. The J segment lost 4 bases and the V segment lost 5 bases, leaving 6 bases of the junction unmatched. CDR3 DNA sequence: TGTGCCAGCAGCCCTACCGGGACAGGGAATCAGCCCCAGCATTTT. Its translation is CASSPTGTGNQPQHF.

The rearrangement links TRBV7-2 to TRBJ1-2; no clear D gene. The germline V gene encodes CDR1 SGHTA and CDR2 FQGNSA. V lost 2 bases to trimming and J lost 6 bases, with 10 bases between them. The CDR3 is made up of 13 amino acids. CDR3 nucleotide sequence: TGTGCCAGCAGCTTAAATATCGGGGATGGCTACACCTTC. Its protein product is CASSLNIGDGYTF. Full variable domain (remainder filled in from reference TRBV7-2 and TRBJ1-2): GAGVSQSPSNKVTEKGKDVELRCDPISGHTALYWYRQSLGQGLEFLIYFQGNSAPDKSGLPSDRFSAERTGGSVSTLTIQRTQQEDSAVYLCASSLNIGDGYTFGSGTRLTVV.

The chain joins TRBV19 to TRBJ2-6; D gene unclear. This CDR3 is built from 16 residues. Germline V gene sequence: CDR1 LNHDA, CDR2 SQIVND (reference sequence). V was clipped by 1 base and J by 3 bases, with 10 bases between them. CDR3 protein: CASSIAGPGGANVLTF. CDR3 coding DNA: TGTGCCAGTAGTATAGCCGGTCCGGGTGGGGCCAACGTCCTGACTTTC.

The chain joins TRBV18 to TRBJ2-7; D may be TRBD1 (6 bases). Trimming removed 3 bases from V and 4 bases from J, with 10 bases in between. The CDR3 runs 13 residues. Germline V gives CDR1 KGHSH, CDR2 LQKENI. CDR3 bases: TGTGCCAGCTCACCCGACAGGATTTACGAGCAGTACTTC. Encoded protein: CASSPDRIYEQYF. The full variable domain, completed using reference TRBV18 and TRBJ2-7, is NAGVMQNPRHLVRRRGQEARLRCSPMKGHSHVYWYRQLPEEGLKFMVYLQKENIIDESGMPKERFSAEFPKEGPSILRIQQVVRGDSAAYFCASSPDRIYEQYFGPGTRLTVT.

Of note for this clone: Sequence at one end of the junction differs from germline and may be a read error. The chain has TRBV7-9 and TRBJ2-7, with 7 bases identical to TRBD2. Germline V gene sequence: CDR1 SEHNR, CDR2 FQNEAQ (reference sequence). The CDR3 is 11 amino acids. For the CDR3, the DNA is TGTTCCAGCAGCTCGGGGGGAGGCATTGACTTC. The encoded protein is CSSSSGGGIDF.

CDR3 region: CASSSQPGTGINEQFF. In DNA, the CDR3 is TGCGCCAGCAGCTCGCAACCCGGGACAGGGATTAATGAGCAGTTCTTC. The gene calls are TRBV5-1 and TRBJ2-1; 9 bases fit TRBD1. Germline values: CDR1 SGHRS, CDR2 YFSETQ. There are 16 residues in the CDR3. Losses at the gene ends were 3 bases for V and 7 bases for J; bases not matched to a gene: 11.

Worth noting for this clone: At one end the junction does not follow the germline gene, possibly because of a read error. V and J are TRBV6-5 and TRBJ1-6, with D possibly TRBD1 on 5 matching bases. This CDR3 spans 16 amino acids. Germline V gives CDR1 MNHEY, CDR2 SVGAGI. Written as DNA, the CDR3 is TGTACCAGCAGTTATGGGGCCACCTCCTATAATTCACCCCTCCACTTT. This codes for CTSSYGATSYNSPLHF.

The chain couples TRBV19 to TRBJ2-7; 8 nucleotides agree with TRBD1. Germline CDR1 reads LNHDA; CDR2 reads SQIVND (reference sequence). Losses at the gene ends were 5 bases for V and 7 bases for J; bases not matched to a gene: 10. The CDR3 totals 14 residues. The DNA of the CDR3 is TGTGCCAGTAGTTTCGGACAGGGAAAAAGGGAGCAGTACTTC. This gives the protein CASSFGQGKREQYF. Full variable domain (remainder filled in from reference TRBV19 and TRBJ2-7): DGGITQSPKYLFRKEGQNVTLSCEQNLNHDAMYWYRQDPGQGLRLIYYSQIVNDFQKGDIAEGYSVSREKKESFPLTVTSAQKNPTAFYLCASSFGQGKREQYFGPGTRLTVT.

The chain is built from TRBV2 and TRBJ2-5; D is uncertain. The germline V gene encodes CDR1 SNHLY and CDR2 FYNNEI. This CDR3 has 14 residues. V lost 8 bases, J lost 1 base, and 14 bases lay in between. The CDR3 region has the DNA TGTGCCAGCCCCCCCCAGGCCATCCAAGAGACCCAGTACTTC. This gives the protein CASPPQAIQETQYF. Filled out from reference TRBV2 and TRBJ2-5, the complete variable domain reads EPEVTQTPSHQVTQMGQEVILRCVPISNHLYFYWYRQILGQKVEFLVSFYNNEISEKSEIFDDQFSVERPDGSNFTLKIRSTKLEDSAMYFCASPPQAIQETQYFGPGTRLLVL.